A selection of T cell receptor beta chains follows, all from one sample in a study of T cells after yellow fever vaccination. MiXCR was run by TCRdb on the 5' RACE reads, yielding one entry per CDR3 protein. The sample comprises 340,000 or so distinct CDR3 sequences, 9.5% to 15% of which are singletons, and about 3% rests with the top ten. Specimen: CD4+ T cells sorted from PBMCs, collected 15 days after the yellow fever booster vaccination. The receptors here all came from a man aged 18-30 years who received the YFV17D yellow fever vaccine. CDR3s include the opening cysteine and the closing phenylalanine or tryptophan. The order of the fields is J gene, V gene, clone size, D gene, CDR3 protein, CDR3 DNA. D genes are given only for firm matches. Size is omitted from some rows. Given values are once, few, many or a class for expanded clones.

J: TRBJ2-7
V: TRBV6-5
size: NA
D: TRBD1
CDR3: CASRLDRGSYEQYF
DNA: TGTGCCAGCAGATTAGACAGGGGGTCCTACGAGCAGTACTTC

J: TRBJ2-3
V: TRBV6-6
size: few
D: TRBD2
CDR3: CASSYLLAGGHADTQYF
DNA: TGTGCCAGCAGTTACTTACTAGCGGGGGGGCACGCAGATACGCAGTATTTT

J: TRBJ2-6
V: TRBV4-2
size: NA
D: TRBD1
CDR3: CASSQLRTGEESANVLTF
DNA: TGTGCCAGCAGCCAACTTCGGACAGGGGAAGAGTCGGCCAACGTCCTGACTTTC

J: TRBJ2-5
V: TRBV29-1
size: NA
D: NA
CDR3: CSVVLGQETQYF
DNA: TGCAGCGTTGTTTTAGGACAAGAGACCCAGTACTTC

J: TRBJ2-1
V: TRBV4-2
size: few
D: TRBD1
CDR3: CASSQGTTGGIEQFF
DNA: TGTGCCAGCAGCCAAGGAACGACAGGGGGAATTGAGCAGTTCTTC

J: TRBJ2-1
V: TRBV10-3
size: few
D: TRBD2
CDR3: CAIKVGGTRYNEQFF
DNA: TGTGCCATCAAGGTGGGGGGGACGAGATACAATGAGCAGTTCTTC

J: TRBJ1-3
V: TRBV7-2
size: NA
D: NA
CDR3: CASRPTGIGNTIYF
DNA: TGTGCCAGCAGACCTACAGGGATCGGAAACACCATATATTTT

J: TRBJ2-1
V: TRBV6-5
size: many
D: TRBD2
CDR3: CASSYASYAGGVHNEQFF
DNA: TGTGCCAGCAGTTACGCGAGTTATGCGGGGGGGGTCCACAATGAGCAGTTCTTC

J: TRBJ2-3
V: TRBV18
size: many
D: NA
CDR3: CASSPDGDTQYF
DNA: TGTGCCAGCTCACCAGACGGGGATACGCAGTATTTT

J: TRBJ2-2
V: TRBV14
size: many
D: NA
CDR3: CASSRFTGELFF
DNA: TGTGCCAGCAGCCGGTTCACCGGGGAGCTGTTTTTT